This T cell receptor beta chain derives from a study of shared clonotypes between healthy human individuals. In its sample, this clone was seen once. There are 15 residues in the CDR3. Trimming shortened V by 2 bases and J by 0 bases, and 10 bases separated the two germline ends. Germline values: CDR1 ENHRY, CDR2 SYGVKD. Per sorted-subset replicate PCR, input was around 200 ng DNA, representing about 30,000 T cell genomes. Clones were sequenced by immunoSEQ multiplex PCR, and TCRdb holds only the in-frame ones, with some missing. The sample holds approximately 1.4 million clones, about 98% seen once. The sequenced sample was naive CD4+ T cells sorted from blood. Documented subset: CD45RA+ positively selected. V usage is TRBV10-3 and J usage is TRBJ1-2; weak D call: TRBD1 (5 bases). The receptor was isolated from a man aged 25 to 40 in good health. CDR3 residues: CAISEPGGTNYGYTF. DNA for the CDR3: TGTGCCATCAGTGAGCCCGGGGGTACTAACTATGGCTACACCTTC.